The 7 T cell receptor beta chains presented below share a single source sample, sequenced in a study of control samples from healthy donors and cancer patients. The method was immunoSEQ multiplex PCR; TCRdb's version includes in-frame clones alone and lacks a portion of them. The profile shows more than 75,000 clones, approximately 84% of them singletons. The sequencing sample was made of PBMCs. The source of these receptors is a man aged 65-85 years with lung cancer.

The genes are TRBV7-3 and TRBJ2-5; the D gene is possibly TRBD2 (5 bases). V lost 5 bases to trimming and J lost 5 bases, with 12 bases between them. Per the germline V gene, CDR1 is SGHTA and CDR2 is FQGTGA. This CDR3 contains 13 residues. In nucleotides, the CDR3 is TGTGCCAGCAGCCGGACTTCGGGGGAGACCCAGTACTTC. Protein sequence: CASSRTSGETQYF.

The sample holds one count of this clone. The CDR3 spells CASSQGESPQHF. CDR3 in DNA: TGTGCCAGCAGCCAAGGAGAATCGCCCCAGCATTTT. This rearrangement joins TRBV3-1 (or the pseudogene TRBV3-2) to TRBJ1-5; no reliable D call. CDR3 size: 12 residues. In germline, CDR1 is LGHDT, CDR2 YNNKEL (reference sequence). V lost 1 base and J lost 9, with 7 bases in between.

The rearrangement links TRBV11-2 to TRBJ1-1, with D perhaps matching TRBD1 (6 bases). From germline, CDR1 is SGHAT and CDR2 FQNNGV. The CDR3 is 14 residues long. The ends were cut back, 3 bases at V and 0 bases at J, with 8 bases in the middle. The CDR3 spells CASSFGQLNTEAFF. The CDR3 DNA follows: TGTGCCAGCAGCTTCGGACAGTTGAACACTGAAGCTTTCTTT.

The rearrangement joins TRBV6-5 to TRBJ2-2, with TRBD1 as a possible D gene (5 bases). The CDR3 spans 15 residues. V dropped 2 bases and J dropped 4 bases, with 11 bases sitting between them. Germline loops: CDR1 MNHEY, CDR2 SVGAGI. The CDR3 nucleotides are TGTGCCAGCAGTTACGAGACAGCCGGCACCGGGGAGCTGTTTTTT. Translating it yields CASSYETAGTGELFF.

This clone has just one count. The gene calls are TRBV3-1 (or the pseudogene TRBV3-2) and TRBJ1-4; maybe TRBD1 (6 bases). Germline-derived CDR1 and CDR2 are LGHDT and YNNKEL (reference sequence). V was cut by 4 bases and J by 7 bases, with 16 bases left in between. The CDR3 totals 15 residues. The CDR3 nucleotides read TGTGCCAGCAGCCCCCCTCGGGGGCGGGTTGAAAAACTGTTTTTT. Protein product: CASSPPRGRVEKLFF.

This sequence joins TRBV5-1 and TRBJ2-5, with D perhaps TRBD2 (5 bases). The CDR3 consists of 14 residues. Trimming shortened V by 1 base and J by 2 bases, and 9 bases separated the two germline ends. CDR1 and CDR2 from the germline V gene are SGHRS and YFSETQ. CDR3: CASSLYGLQETQYF. CDR3 nucleotides: TGCGCCAGCAGCTTGTACGGACTTCAAGAGACCCAGTACTTC.

Turning to this clone: One end of the junction is discordant with germline, which a read error may explain. This chain connects TRBV20-1 to TRBJ1-1, with D unresolved. CDR3 length: 10 residues. Germline V gene sequence: CDR1 DFQATT, CDR2 SNEGSKA (reference sequence). The CDR3 DNA follows: TGCAGTGCCGACGGCACTAAAGCTTTCTTT. This translates into CSADGTKAFF.